A selection of T cell receptor beta chains follows, all from one sample in a study of blood T cell repertoires in COVID-19. TCRdb's table, derived via immunoSEQ multiplex PCR, lists solely in-frame clones and lacks some. This table holds some 180,000 clones, 85% to 90% found once. Sequencing was performed on peripheral blood. The receptors were gathered from a woman of 80 years or more with COVID-19, enrolled during active disease. CDR3s include the opening cysteine and the closing phenylalanine or tryptophan. D genes are given only for firm matches. The size field is filled for only some rows; it gives once, few, many or a size class.

DNA,CDR3,size,D,V,length,J
TGTGCCAGCAGCCCCGACAGGAACTATGGCTACACCTTC,CASSPDRNYGYTF,.,.,TRBV7-2,13,TRBJ1-2
TGTGCCAGCAGCCAGGGGGAGGATCAGCCCCAGCATTTT,CASSQGEDQPQHF,few,.,TRBV4-2,13,TRBJ1-5
TGCAGTGCTAGTTCTAACCCTACTCGGGACTATGGCTACACCTTC,CSASSNPTRDYGYTF,.,.,TRBV20-1,15,TRBJ1-2
TGTGCCAGCAGTGAAAACGGAGTAGGAAACACCATATATTTT,CASSENGVGNTIYF,once,.,TRBV2,14,TRBJ1-3
TGTGCCAGCAGCTTAGGACAGGGTGTCTCCGAGCAGTACTTC,CASSLGQGVSEQYF,.,TRBD1,TRBV7-2,14,TRBJ2-7
TGTGCCAGCAGCAATGGGACAGGGAAAAACTATGGCTACACCTTC,CASSNGTGKNYGYTF,.,TRBD1,TRBV11-1,15,TRBJ1-2
TGTGCCAGCTCACCGACGGCAGGGCCTTACTCCTACGAGCAGTACTTC,CASSPTAGPYSYEQYF,few,.,TRBV18,16,TRBJ2-7
TGTGCCAGCAGCTTGAACAGGGGAAGGGATCAGCCCCAGCATTTT,CASSLNRGRDQPQHF,.,TRBD1,TRBV5-8,15,TRBJ1-5
TGTGCCAGTAGTACCGGGACTAGCAGCTATGAGCAGTTCTTC,CASSTGTSSYEQFF,.,TRBD2,TRBV19,14,TRBJ2-1
TGTGCCAGCAAAGGACAGGGGAGTAATGAAAAACTGTTTTTT,CASKGQGSNEKLFF,.,TRBD1,TRBV18,14,TRBJ1-4
TGTGCCAGCAGCCAAGGGGCTGGCACCGGGGAGCTGTTTTTT,CASSQGAGTGELFF,once,.,TRBV14,14,TRBJ2-2
TGTGCCAGCAGTCTACAGGGGGGCTATGGCTACACCTTC,CASSLQGGYGYTF,.,TRBD1,TRBV28,13,TRBJ1-2
TGTGCCACCAGTAACAGGGTTGCTGGAAACACCATATATTTT,CATSNRVAGNTIYF,once,.,TRBV15,14,TRBJ1-3
TGTGCCAGCAGCCCTAGCGGGAGGACCACCGGGGAGCTGTTTTTT,CASSPSGRTTGELFF,.,TRBD2,TRBV5-8,15,TRBJ2-2
TGTGCCAGCAGCTGGGGACAGGGTTTTTTCGTGGGTGAAAAACTGTTTTTT,CASSWGQGFFVGEKLFF,.,TRBD1,TRBV3-1/TRBV3-2,17,TRBJ1-4
TGTGCCAGCAGCTTAGATTCTAACCACAATGAGCAGTTCTTC,CASSLDSNHNEQFF,.,.,TRBV7-2,14,TRBJ2-1
TGCGCCAGCAGCCGATTCGACAGGGGGATTGGAGCCGGGGAGCTGTTTTTT,CASSRFDRGIGAGELFF,.,TRBD1,TRBV4-1,17,TRBJ2-2
TGTGCCAGCAGATGGACAGGGTCTACCTACGAGCAGTACTTC,CASRWTGSTYEQYF,.,TRBD1,TRBV6-6,14,TRBJ2-7
TGCAGTGCTAGACAGAACTATGGCTACACCTTC,CSARQNYGYTF,.,.,TRBV20-1,11,TRBJ1-2
TGCAGCGTTATACAGGGAGTATCCACTGAAGCTTTCTTT,CSVIQGVSTEAFF,.,.,TRBV29-1,13,TRBJ1-1
TGCAGCGTTGCTCCTGGACAGGGCTACGAGCAGTACTTC,CSVAPGQGYEQYF,.,TRBD1,TRBV29-1,13,TRBJ2-7